The entry that follows covers one TCR beta chain sequence. This sample is drawn from a study of Ad26.COV2.S vaccination and SARS-CoV-2 variants. Study-wide context: Participants got Ad26.COV2.S intramuscularly, once or twice 56 days apart.

TCRdb's copy holds only in-frame clones and misses some; the assay was immunoSEQ multiplex PCR. Of 450,000 to 550,000 clones in the sample, approximately 90% were seen once. This CDR3 has 13 amino acids. V lost 2 bases and J lost 3; bases outside the gene matches: 0. Germline loops: CDR1 MNHEY, CDR2 SMNVEV (reference sequence). The treatment is: over 15 received Ad26.COV2.S at low or high dose, single or two shots; roughly 5 received placebo; per-sample allocation not given. Specimens were obtained on day 63 following the first vaccine or placebo injection. The individual, an adult aged 18-55 years, was a donor in Boston.

This chain joins TRBV27 and TRBJ1-2; 7 bases agree with TRBD1. The sequencing used peripheral blood, collected in a trial of Ad26.COV2.S vaccine versus placebo. The clonotype originates from a person aged 18 to 65 who received the Ad26.COV2.S COVID-19 vaccine or a placebo. CDR3 region: CASSLQGDYGYTF. CDR3 DNA: TGTGCCAGCAGTTTACAGGGGGACTATGGCTACACCTTC.